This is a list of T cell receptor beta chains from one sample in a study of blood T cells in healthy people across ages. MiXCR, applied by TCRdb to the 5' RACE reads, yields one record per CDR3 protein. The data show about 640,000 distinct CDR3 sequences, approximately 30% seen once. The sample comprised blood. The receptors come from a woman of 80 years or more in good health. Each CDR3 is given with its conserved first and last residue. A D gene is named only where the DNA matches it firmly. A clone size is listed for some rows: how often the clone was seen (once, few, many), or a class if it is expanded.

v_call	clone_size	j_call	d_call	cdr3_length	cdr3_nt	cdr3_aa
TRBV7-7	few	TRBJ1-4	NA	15	TGTGCTAGCAGCGTCGGGGAGAGGGCTAATGAAAAACTGTTTTTT	CASSVGERANEKLFF
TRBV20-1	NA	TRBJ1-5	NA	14	TGCAGTGCTAGACGGCAGGAGAATAGTCAGCCCCAGCATTTT	CSARRQENSQPQHF
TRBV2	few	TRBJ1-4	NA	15	TGTGCCAGCAGTAAGGGCGGGGTTGGGGATGAAAAACTGTTTTTT	CASSKGGVGDEKLFF
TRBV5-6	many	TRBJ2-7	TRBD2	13	TGTGCCAGCAGCTCTCTAGCGGGGGACGAGCAGTACTTC	CASSSLAGDEQYF
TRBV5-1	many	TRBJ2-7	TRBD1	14	TGCGCCAGCAGCTCTTCCGGACAGGGTTACGAGCAGTACTTC	CASSSSGQGYEQYF
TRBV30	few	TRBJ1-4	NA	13	TGTGCCTGGAGTGGGGCAGCGCGACAAAAACTGTTTTTT	CAWSGAARQKLFF
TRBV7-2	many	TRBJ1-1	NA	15	TGTGCCAGCAGCCTTACACAACAGGGAAACACTGAAGCTTTCTTT	CASSLTQQGNTEAFF
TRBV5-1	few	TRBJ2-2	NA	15	TGCGCCAGCAGCCTGCCGACACGATCCACCGGGGAGCTGTTTTTT	CASSLPTRSTGELFF
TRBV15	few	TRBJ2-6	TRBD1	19	TGTGCCACCACCCGACTGATGGACAGGGTGTTCTCTGGGGCCAACGTCCTGACTTTC	CATTRLMDRVFSGANVLTF
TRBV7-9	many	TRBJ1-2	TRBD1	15	TGTGCCAGCACCACAGGGGAGGGGGGCCTCTATGGCTACACCTTC	CASTTGEGGLYGYTF
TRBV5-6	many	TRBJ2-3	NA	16	TGTGCCAGCAGCCCATGGGTCATAACAAACACAGATACGCAGTATTTT	CASSPWVITNTDTQYF
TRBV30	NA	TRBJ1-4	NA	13	TGTGCCTGGAGACAGGGCATGAATGAAAAACTGTTTTTT	CAWRQGMNEKLFF
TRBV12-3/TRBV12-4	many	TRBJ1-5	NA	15	TGTGCCAGCAGTTTGGGACTGCCGGGCAATCAGCCCCAGCATTTT	CASSLGLPGNQPQHF
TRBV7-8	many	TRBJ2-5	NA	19	TGTGCCAGCAGCTTAGGTTACAGGGGCGGAGGGGTAAAACGGGAGACCCAGTACTTC	CASSLGYRGGGVKRETQYF
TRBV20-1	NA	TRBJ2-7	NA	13	TGCAGTGCTAGGGACTCGGGCAGATACGAGCAGTACTTC	CSARDSGRYEQYF
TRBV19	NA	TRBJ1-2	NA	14	TGTGCCAGTAGTAGGGCAGGGCGTGCGTCTGGCTACACCTTC	CASSRAGRASGYTF
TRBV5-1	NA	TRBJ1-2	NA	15	TGCGCCAGCAGCTTTTTACAGGGTGGTAACTATGGCTACACCTTC	CASSFLQGGNYGYTF
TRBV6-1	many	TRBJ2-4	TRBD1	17	TGTGCCAGCAGTCCCGTCCACAGGGGGCTAGCCAAAAACATTCAGTACTTC	CASSPVHRGLAKNIQYF
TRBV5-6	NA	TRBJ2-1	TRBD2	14	TGTGCCAGCAGCTTAGCGGGGGGGGTTTATGAGCAGTTCTTC	CASSLAGGVYEQFF
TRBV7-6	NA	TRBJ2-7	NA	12	TGTGCCAGCAGCTCAGCCGGGGGCGAGCAGTACTTC	CASSSAGGEQYF
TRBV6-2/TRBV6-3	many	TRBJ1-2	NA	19	TGTGCCAGCAGTGGGGACCACCGGGACTACCGACAACCCAACTATGGCTACACCTTC	CASSGDHRDYRQPNYGYTF
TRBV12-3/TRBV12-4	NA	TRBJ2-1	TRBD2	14	TGTGCCAGCAGTTTAAGACTAGCTGCGTATGAGCAGTTCTTC	CASSLRLAAYEQFF
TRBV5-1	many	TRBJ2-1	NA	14	TGCGCCAGCAGCTTGGCGATAGGGGGATATGAGCAGTTCTTC	CASSLAIGGYEQFF
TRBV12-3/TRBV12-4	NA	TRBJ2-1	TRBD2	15	TGTGCCACCAGGTCCCAGGGACTAGCATCCAATGAGCAGTTCTTC	CATRSQGLASNEQFF
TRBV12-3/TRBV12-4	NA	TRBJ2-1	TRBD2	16	TGTGCCAGCAGTTTAGCGTTTAGCGGGGGGCACTATGAGCAGTTCTTC	CASSLAFSGGHYEQFF
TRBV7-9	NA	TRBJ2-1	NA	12	TGTGCCAGCAGCCGGACCACCAATGAGCAGTTCTTC	CASSRTTNEQFF
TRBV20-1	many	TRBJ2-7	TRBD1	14	TGCAGTGCTAGGGCGGGACAGGGGTTAAGGGAGCAGTACTTC	CSARAGQGLREQYF
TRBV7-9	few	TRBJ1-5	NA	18	TGTGCCAGCAGCTTATCCCGCCAGGGCTTATATAGCGATCAGCCCCAGCATTTT	CASSLSRQGLYSDQPQHF
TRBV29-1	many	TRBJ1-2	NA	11	TGCAGCGTTGGGCGGGGCGGTGGCTACACCTTC	CSVGRGGGYTF
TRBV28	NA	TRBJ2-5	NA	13	TGTGCCAGCAGGGGACGGTCCCAAGAGACCCAGTACTTC	CASRGRSQETQYF
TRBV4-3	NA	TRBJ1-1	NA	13	TGCGCCAGCAGCCAAGCCAGGGTATCTGAAGCTTTCTTT	CASSQARVSEAFF
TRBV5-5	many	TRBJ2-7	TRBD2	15	TGTGCCAGCAGCCCCCGTCTCGCGGGAGAGGACGAGCAGTACTTC	CASSPRLAGEDEQYF
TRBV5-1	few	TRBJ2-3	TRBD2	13	TGCGCCAGCAGCCCGGGGGGAGGAAGAACGCAGTATTTT	CASSPGGGRTQYF
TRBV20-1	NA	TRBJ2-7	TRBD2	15	TGCAGTGCTAGAGGCCCCCGACTAGCGGGTTACGAGCAGTACTTC	CSARGPRLAGYEQYF
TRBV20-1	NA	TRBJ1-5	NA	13	TGCAGTGCTAGAGATGAAGAGAATCAGCCCCAGCATTTT	CSARDEENQPQHF
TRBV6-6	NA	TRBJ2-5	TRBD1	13	TGTGCCAGCAGTGACAGGGTAGCTGGTGAGCAGTACTTC	CASSDRVAGEQYF
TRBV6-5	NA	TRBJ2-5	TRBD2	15	TGTGCCAGCAGTTACGGCCTAGCGGGGTCAGAGACCCAGTACTTC	CASSYGLAGSETQYF
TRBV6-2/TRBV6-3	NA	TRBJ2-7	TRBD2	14	TGTGCCAGCAGTTCTAGCGGGAGCCTCTACGAGCAGTACTTC	CASSSSGSLYEQYF
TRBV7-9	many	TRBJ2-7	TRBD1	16	TGTGCCAGCAGCTTAGGGGGAGGGACAGGGATACTCGAGCAGTACTTC	CASSLGGGTGILEQYF
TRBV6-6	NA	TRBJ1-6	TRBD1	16	TGTGCCAGCAAACAAGGAGGGACAGGGACCAATTCACCCCTCCACTTT	CASKQGGTGTNSPLHF
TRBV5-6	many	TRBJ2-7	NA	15	TGTGCCAGCAGCCGAGCCCGGAGTTGGGACTACGAGCAGTACTTC	CASSRARSWDYEQYF
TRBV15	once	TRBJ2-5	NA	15	TGTGCCACCAGCACCCTTTGGGGGGGCGAAGAGACCCAGTACTTC	CATSTLWGGEETQYF
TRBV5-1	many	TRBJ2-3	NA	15	TGCGCCAGCAGCTTCGGGGGACGGAAAACAGATACGCAGTATTTT	CASSFGGRKTDTQYF